This is a list of T cell receptor beta chains from one sample in a study of OX40 agonist ivuxolimab in advanced cancers. Here immunoSEQ multiplex PCR was the method, and the copy in TCRdb shows in-frame clones only, minus some. Of 70,000 or so clones in the sample, 80% to 85% were seen once. This specimen was CD4+ or CD8+ T cells sorted from blood, taken in a trial of the OX40 agonist ivuxolimab. All receptors come from an adult with an advanced solid tumor such as melanoma, head and neck, liver or kidney cancer. Both conserved end residues are part of each CDR3. Fields, in order: J gene, D gene, V gene, clone size, CDR3 DNA, CDR3 protein. The D gene is left open where the match is weak. Not all rows give a size; the values are once, few, many and, for expanded clones, a class.

j_call: TRBJ2-7; d_call: NA; v_call: TRBV25-1; clone_size: NA; cdr3_nt: TGTGCCAGCTCTACTAGTACCGGGCCCCAACCCCAGTACTTC; cdr3_aa: CASSTSTGPQPQYF
j_call: TRBJ1-5; d_call: NA; v_call: TRBV28; clone_size: NA; cdr3_nt: TGTGCCAGCAGCTTCTACAGGGAACGCAATCAGCCCCAGCATTTT; cdr3_aa: CASSFYRERNQPQHF
j_call: TRBJ1-5; d_call: NA; v_call: TRBV6-5; clone_size: NA; cdr3_nt: TGTGCCAGCAGGTCCCAGGGGTATAGCAATCAGCCCCAGCATTTT; cdr3_aa: CASRSQGYSNQPQHF
j_call: TRBJ1-1; d_call: NA; v_call: TRBV27; clone_size: NA; cdr3_nt: TGTGCCAGCAGTTTAAGAGGGTATCGAACTGAAGCTTTCTTT; cdr3_aa: CASSLRGYRTEAFF
j_call: TRBJ2-7; d_call: TRBD1; v_call: TRBV4-1; clone_size: NA; cdr3_nt: TGCGCCAGCAGCCAGGCTAGACAGGGGAGCTCCTACGAGCAGTACTTC; cdr3_aa: CASSQARQGSSYEQYF
j_call: TRBJ2-1; d_call: TRBD2; v_call: TRBV29-1; clone_size: NA; cdr3_nt: TGCAGCAAAGCCCCCACTACTAGCGGGGAGCAGTTCTTC; cdr3_aa: CSKAPTTSGEQFF
j_call: TRBJ2-5; d_call: NA; v_call: TRBV28; clone_size: NA; cdr3_nt: TGTGCCAGCAGTAAGGGGCCCTATGAGACCCAGTACTTC; cdr3_aa: CASSKGPYETQYF
j_call: TRBJ2-6; d_call: NA; v_call: TRBV10-3; clone_size: once; cdr3_nt: TGTGCCATCAGCACAAGTACTGGGGCCAACGTCCTGACTTTC; cdr3_aa: CAISTSTGANVLTF
j_call: TRBJ1-4; d_call: TRBD1; v_call: TRBV7-2; clone_size: NA; cdr3_nt: TGTGCCAGCAGCTTACAGCAGGGGGCGAGGGAAAAACTGTTTTTT; cdr3_aa: CASSLQQGAREKLFF
j_call: TRBJ1-2; d_call: NA; v_call: TRBV30; clone_size: NA; cdr3_nt: TGTGCCTGGGGGGGTTATGGCTACACCTTC; cdr3_aa: CAWGGYGYTF
j_call: TRBJ2-2; d_call: TRBD1; v_call: TRBV10-1; clone_size: few; cdr3_nt: TGCGCCAGCAGTGATATAGGACAGGGGGGTACCGGGGAGCTGTTTTTT; cdr3_aa: CASSDIGQGGTGELFF
j_call: TRBJ1-3; d_call: NA; v_call: TRBV5-5; clone_size: once; cdr3_nt: TGTGCCAGCAGCCGCGACCCGACGGGGGGTGTTGGAAACACCATATATTTT; cdr3_aa: CASSRDPTGGVGNTIYF
j_call: TRBJ2-7; d_call: TRBD1; v_call: TRBV7-6; clone_size: many; cdr3_nt: TGTGCCAGCAGCTTACAGGGACAGCATCTCTCCTACGAGCAGTACTTC; cdr3_aa: CASSLQGQHLSYEQYF
j_call: TRBJ2-5; d_call: NA; v_call: TRBV13; clone_size: NA; cdr3_nt: TGTGCCAGCAGCTTCAGGAAACAGACCCAGTACTTC; cdr3_aa: CASSFRKQTQYF
j_call: TRBJ2-3; d_call: NA; v_call: TRBV5-1; clone_size: NA; cdr3_nt: TGCGCCAGCAGCTTGATCTCTTCTTTGACAGATACGCAGTATTTT; cdr3_aa: CASSLISSLTDTQYF
j_call: TRBJ1-5; d_call: NA; v_call: TRBV19; clone_size: once; cdr3_nt: TGTGCCAGTAAGGAGGGGCGGTGGAATCAGCCCCAGCATTTT; cdr3_aa: CASKEGRWNQPQHF
j_call: TRBJ1-2; d_call: NA; v_call: TRBV5-1; clone_size: NA; cdr3_nt: TGCGCCAGCAGCGGCCGGACGGACGCTAACTATGGCTACACCTTC; cdr3_aa: CASSGRTDANYGYTF
j_call: TRBJ1-1; d_call: NA; v_call: TRBV6-1; clone_size: NA; cdr3_nt: TGTGCCAGCAGTGAATCGGACTGGGGGACCGGTAGAGAGAACACTGAAGCTTTCTTT; cdr3_aa: CASSESDWGTGRENTEAFF
j_call: TRBJ1-2; d_call: NA; v_call: TRBV7-2; clone_size: NA; cdr3_nt: TGTGCCAGCAGCTTAGCGCAAGGGGCAGGCTATGGCTACACCTTC; cdr3_aa: CASSLAQGAGYGYTF
j_call: TRBJ1-2; d_call: TRBD1; v_call: TRBV6-1; clone_size: NA; cdr3_nt: TGTGCCAGCAGTGCCTCGGGACAGTATGGCTACACCTTC; cdr3_aa: CASSASGQYGYTF
j_call: TRBJ1-5; d_call: NA; v_call: TRBV28; clone_size: NA; cdr3_nt: TGTGCCAGCAGTCCGGGCCCCCCGTTGATTCATTTT; cdr3_aa: CASSPGPPLIHF
j_call: TRBJ1-5; d_call: NA; v_call: TRBV28; clone_size: NA; cdr3_nt: TGTGCCAGCACCCCGATCGGGACATCGAGCAATCAGCCCCAGCATTTT; cdr3_aa: CASTPIGTSSNQPQHF
j_call: TRBJ1-3; d_call: NA; v_call: TRBV6-5; clone_size: NA; cdr3_nt: TGTGCCAGCAGTTACACCCCGTCTGGAAACACCATATATTTT; cdr3_aa: CASSYTPSGNTIYF
j_call: TRBJ1-3; d_call: NA; v_call: TRBV28; clone_size: once; cdr3_nt: TGTGCCAGCAGTTTGTTGGGGGGCTCTGGAAACACCATATATTTT; cdr3_aa: CASSLLGGSGNTIYF
j_call: TRBJ1-1; d_call: NA; v_call: TRBV19; clone_size: NA; cdr3_nt: TGTGCCAGTAGTGTCGGTAGGTCGTACACTGAAGCTTTCTTT; cdr3_aa: CASSVGRSYTEAFF
j_call: TRBJ2-7; d_call: TRBD1; v_call: TRBV19; clone_size: few; cdr3_nt: TGTGCCAGTAGTTCGACAGGGGGCACGAACGAGCAGTACTTC; cdr3_aa: CASSSTGGTNEQYF
j_call: TRBJ1-2; d_call: NA; v_call: TRBV2; clone_size: NA; cdr3_nt: TGTGCCAGCAGTGAAAAGGCGCTTTTTGGCTACACCTTC; cdr3_aa: CASSEKALFGYTF
j_call: TRBJ1-2; d_call: NA; v_call: TRBV28; clone_size: NA; cdr3_nt: TGTGCCAGCAGGTCAGGGTTCTATGGCTACACCTTC; cdr3_aa: CASRSGFYGYTF
j_call: TRBJ2-5; d_call: TRBD2; v_call: TRBV6-1; clone_size: NA; cdr3_nt: TGTGCCAGCAGTGAATCCCCGGGAGGGATGGGGGAGACCCAGTACTTC; cdr3_aa: CASSESPGGMGETQYF
j_call: TRBJ2-7; d_call: NA; v_call: TRBV28; clone_size: NA; cdr3_nt: TGTGCCAGCAGTTTTCTTGACGGGAGTGCCTATGAGCAGTACTTC; cdr3_aa: CASSFLDGSAYEQYF
j_call: TRBJ2-1; d_call: NA; v_call: TRBV20-1; clone_size: NA; cdr3_nt: TGCAGTGCTAGAATCAATGAGCAGTTCTTC; cdr3_aa: CSARINEQFF